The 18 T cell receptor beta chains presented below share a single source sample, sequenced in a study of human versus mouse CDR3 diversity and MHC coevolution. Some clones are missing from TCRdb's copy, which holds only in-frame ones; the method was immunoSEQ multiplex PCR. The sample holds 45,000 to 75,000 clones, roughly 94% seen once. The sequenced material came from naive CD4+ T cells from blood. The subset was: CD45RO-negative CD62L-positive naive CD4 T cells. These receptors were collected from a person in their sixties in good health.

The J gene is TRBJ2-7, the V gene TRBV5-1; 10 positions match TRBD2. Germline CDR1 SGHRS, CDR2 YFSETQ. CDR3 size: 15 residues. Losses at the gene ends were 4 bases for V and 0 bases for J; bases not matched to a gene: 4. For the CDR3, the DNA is TGCGCCAGCAGCGCAAGGACTAGCGGCTCCTACGAGCAGTACTTC. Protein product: CASSARTSGSYEQYF.

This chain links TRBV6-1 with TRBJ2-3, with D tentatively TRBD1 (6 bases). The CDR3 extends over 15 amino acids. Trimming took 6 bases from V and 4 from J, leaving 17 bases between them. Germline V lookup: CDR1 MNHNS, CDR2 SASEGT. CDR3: CASRPTNAGADTQYF. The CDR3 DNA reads TGTGCCAGCAGGCCCACGAATGCAGGGGCAGATACGCAGTATTTT.

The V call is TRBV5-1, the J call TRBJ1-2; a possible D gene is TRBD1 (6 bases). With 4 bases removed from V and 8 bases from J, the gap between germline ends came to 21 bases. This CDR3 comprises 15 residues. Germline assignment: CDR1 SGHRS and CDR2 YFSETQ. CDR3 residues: CASSPGTGPAWGYTF. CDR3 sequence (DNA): TGCGCCAGCAGCCCTGGTACAGGGCCGGCATGGGGCTACACCTTC.

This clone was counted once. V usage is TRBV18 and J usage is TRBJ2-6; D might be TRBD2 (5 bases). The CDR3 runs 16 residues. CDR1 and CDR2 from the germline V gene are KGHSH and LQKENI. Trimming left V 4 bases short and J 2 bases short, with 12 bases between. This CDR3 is CASSLRLEAGANVLTF. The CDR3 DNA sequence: TGTGCCAGCTCACTCCGTCTGGAGGCTGGGGCCAACGTCCTGACTTTC. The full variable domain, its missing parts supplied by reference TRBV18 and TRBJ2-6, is NAGVMQNPRHLVRRRGQEARLRCSPMKGHSHVYWYRQLPEEGLKFMVYLQKENIIDESGMPKERFSAEFPKEGPSILRIQQVVRGDSAAYFCASSLRLEAGANVLTFGAGSRLTVL.

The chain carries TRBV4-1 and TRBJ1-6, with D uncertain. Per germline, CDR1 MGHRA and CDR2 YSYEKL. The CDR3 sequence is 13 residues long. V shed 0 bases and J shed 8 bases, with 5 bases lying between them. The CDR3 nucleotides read TGCGCCAGCAGCCAAGATAGCGATTCACCCCTCCACTTT. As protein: CASSQDSDSPLHF.

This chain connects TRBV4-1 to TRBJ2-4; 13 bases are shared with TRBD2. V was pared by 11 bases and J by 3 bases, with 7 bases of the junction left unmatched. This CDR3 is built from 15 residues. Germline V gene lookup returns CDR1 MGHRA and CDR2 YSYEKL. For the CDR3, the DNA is TGCGCCGGGACTAGCGGGGCAGGCTTCAAAAACATTCAGTACTTC. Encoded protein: CAGTSGAGFKNIQYF.

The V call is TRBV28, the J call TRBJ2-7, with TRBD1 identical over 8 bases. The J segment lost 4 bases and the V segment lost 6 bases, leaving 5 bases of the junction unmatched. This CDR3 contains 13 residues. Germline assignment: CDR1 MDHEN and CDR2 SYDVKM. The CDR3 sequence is CASRRTGRYEQYF. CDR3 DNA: TGTGCCAGCAGGCGGACAGGGAGGTACGAGCAGTACTTC.

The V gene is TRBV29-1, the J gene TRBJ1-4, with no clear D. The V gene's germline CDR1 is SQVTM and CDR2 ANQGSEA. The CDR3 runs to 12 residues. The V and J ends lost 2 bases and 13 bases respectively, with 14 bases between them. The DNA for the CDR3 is TGCAGCGTTGAAAGCGGCCCCCTGGGACTGTTTTTT. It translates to CSVESGPLGLFF.

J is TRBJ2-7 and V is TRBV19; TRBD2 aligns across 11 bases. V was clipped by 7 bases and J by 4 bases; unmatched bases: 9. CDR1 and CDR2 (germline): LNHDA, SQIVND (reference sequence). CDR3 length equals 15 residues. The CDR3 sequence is CASTEVAGGPYEQYF. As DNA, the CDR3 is TGTGCCAGTACCGAAGTAGCGGGAGGGCCTTACGAGCAGTACTTC.

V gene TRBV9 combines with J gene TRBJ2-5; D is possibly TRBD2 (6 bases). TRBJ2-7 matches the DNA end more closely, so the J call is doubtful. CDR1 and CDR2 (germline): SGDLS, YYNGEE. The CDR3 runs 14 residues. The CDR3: CASSARDSTYEQYF. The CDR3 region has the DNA TGTGCCAGCAGCGCCCGGGACTCGACCTACGAGCAGTACTTC.

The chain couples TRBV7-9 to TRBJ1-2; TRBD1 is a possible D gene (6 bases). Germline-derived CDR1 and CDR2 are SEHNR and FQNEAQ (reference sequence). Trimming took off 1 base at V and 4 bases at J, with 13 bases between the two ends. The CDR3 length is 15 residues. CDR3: CASSLGGGGTYGYTF. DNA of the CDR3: TGTGCCAGCAGCTTAGGGGGGGGCGGCACCTATGGCTACACCTTC.

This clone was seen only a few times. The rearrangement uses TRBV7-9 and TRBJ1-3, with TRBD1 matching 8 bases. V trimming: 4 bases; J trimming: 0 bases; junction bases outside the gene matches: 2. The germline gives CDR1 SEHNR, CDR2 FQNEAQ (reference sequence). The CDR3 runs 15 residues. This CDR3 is CASSWDRPSGNTIYF. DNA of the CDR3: TGTGCCAGCAGCTGGGACAGGCCCTCTGGAAACACCATATATTTT. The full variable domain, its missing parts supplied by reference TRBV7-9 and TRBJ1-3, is DTGVSQNPRHKITKRGQNVTFRCDPISEHNRLYWYRQTLGQGPEFLTYFQNEAQLEKSRLLSDRFSAERPKGSFSTLEIQRTEQGDSAMYLCASSWDRPSGNTIYFGEGSWLTVV.

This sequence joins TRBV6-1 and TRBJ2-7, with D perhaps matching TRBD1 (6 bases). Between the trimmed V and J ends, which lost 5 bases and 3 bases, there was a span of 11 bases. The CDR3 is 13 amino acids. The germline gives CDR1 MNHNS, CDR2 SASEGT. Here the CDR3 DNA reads TGTGCCAGCAGTTCATTACAGGGCTACGAGCAGTACTTC. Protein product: CASSSLQGYEQYF.

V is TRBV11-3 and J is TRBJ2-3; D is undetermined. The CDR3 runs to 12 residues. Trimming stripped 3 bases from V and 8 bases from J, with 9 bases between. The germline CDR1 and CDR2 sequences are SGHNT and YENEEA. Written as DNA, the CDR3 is TGTGCCAGCAGCTTGGAGACGGTTACGCAGTATTTT. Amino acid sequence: CASSLETVTQYF.

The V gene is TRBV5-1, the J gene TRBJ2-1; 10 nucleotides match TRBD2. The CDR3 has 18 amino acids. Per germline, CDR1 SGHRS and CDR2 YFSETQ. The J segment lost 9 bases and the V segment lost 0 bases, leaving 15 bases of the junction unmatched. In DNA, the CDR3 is TGCGCCAGCAGCTTGGTCGCCACTCAGCGGGAGGGCCGGGGTGAGCAGTTCTTC. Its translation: CASSLVATQREGRGEQFF.

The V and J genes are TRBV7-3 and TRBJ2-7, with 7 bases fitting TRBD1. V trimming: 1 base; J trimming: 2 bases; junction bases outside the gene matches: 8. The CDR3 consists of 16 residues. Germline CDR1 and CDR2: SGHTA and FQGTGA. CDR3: CASSLNGDSRAYEQYF. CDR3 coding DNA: TGTGCCAGCAGCTTAAATGGGGACAGCCGAGCCTACGAGCAGTACTTC.

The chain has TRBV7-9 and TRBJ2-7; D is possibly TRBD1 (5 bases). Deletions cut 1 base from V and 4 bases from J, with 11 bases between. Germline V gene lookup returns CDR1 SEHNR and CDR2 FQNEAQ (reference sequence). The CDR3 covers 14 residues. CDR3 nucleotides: TGTGCCAGCAGCTTAGTCGGCAGGGCTTACGAGCAGTACTTC. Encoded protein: CASSLVGRAYEQYF.

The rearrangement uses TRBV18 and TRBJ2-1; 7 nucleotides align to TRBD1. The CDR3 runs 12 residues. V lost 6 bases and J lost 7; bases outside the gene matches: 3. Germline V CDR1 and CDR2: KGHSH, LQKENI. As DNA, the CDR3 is TGTGCCAGCTCCCAACAGGGGAATGAGCAGTTCTTC. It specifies CASSQQGNEQFF. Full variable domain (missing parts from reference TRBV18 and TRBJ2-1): NAGVMQNPRHLVRRRGQEARLRCSPMKGHSHVYWYRQLPEEGLKFMVYLQKENIIDESGMPKERFSAEFPKEGPSILRIQQVVRGDSAAYFCASSQQGNEQFFGPGTRLTVL.